The 27 T cell receptor beta chains below were found in one sample sequenced in a study of T cells after yellow fever vaccination. TCRdb processed the 5' RACE reads anew with MiXCR; each CDR3 protein has one entry. This sample has approximately 340,000 distinct CDR3 sequences, with about 9.5% found just once. Sequenced here: PBMCs, sampled on the day of the first yellow fever vaccination. The origin of the receptors is a man aged 18 to 29 who received the YFV17D yellow fever vaccine.

This clonotype has just a few counts. The chain couples TRBV7-9 to TRBJ1-1; 8 nucleotides align to TRBD1. V trimming: 5 bases; J trimming: 1 base; junction bases outside the gene matches: 9. Per the germline V gene, CDR1 is SEHNR and CDR2 is FQNEAQ (reference sequence). This CDR3 has 16 residues. The DNA of the CDR3 is TGTGCCAGCAGCCCAACCTCGGGGACAGGGAACACTGAAGCTTTCTTT. Amino acid sequence: CASSPTSGTGNTEAFF.

This clonotype came up a few times. The genes are TRBV6-1 and TRBJ1-1; D not resolved. Germline CDR1 reads MNHNS; CDR2 reads SASEGT. The CDR3 length is 14 residues. Trimming cost V 9 bases and J 2 bases, with 16 bases left between them. DNA of the CDR3: TGTGCCAGTAGGGTTTCCGGGCCTAACACTGAAGCTTTCTTT. Amino acid sequence: CASRVSGPNTEAFF.

This clonotype was observed a few times. CDR3 nucleotides: TGCGCCAGCAGCCGAGGGTCACCGGACGCACTCAATGAAAAACTGTTTTTT. It is translated as CASSRGSPDALNEKLFF. The rearrangement links TRBV4-1 to TRBJ1-4; no reliable D call. Germline CDR1 is MGHRA and CDR2 is YSYEKL. Trimming took 4 bases from V and 5 from J, leaving 20 bases between them. The CDR3 consists of 17 residues.

The V and J genes are TRBV4-2 and TRBJ1-3; D is unclear. Trimming stripped 5 bases from V and 0 bases from J, with 8 bases between. There are 14 residues in the CDR3. The germline CDR1 and CDR2 sequences are LGHNA and YNFKEQ. The CDR3 bases are TGTGCCAGCAGCGCTAGGTACTCTGGAAACACCATATATTTT. Encoded protein: CASSARYSGNTIYF.

This clonotype has only a few counts. CDR3 nucleotide sequence: TGTGCCAGCAGCTTGGTGGGGACAGGGGCTTATGGCTACACCTTC. This codes for CASSLVGTGAYGYTF. The chain uses TRBV5-5 and TRBJ1-2; 10 bases match TRBD1. J gave up 5 bases and V 0 bases, and 4 bases lay outside the gene matches. The CDR3 runs 15 residues. Germline values: CDR1 SGHKS, CDR2 YYEKEE (reference sequence).

The V and J genes are TRBV6-5 and TRBJ1-5; D gene unclear. The CDR3 covers 15 residues. V lost 2 bases and J 2 bases, leaving 10 bases between the germline ends. Germline V gene lookup returns CDR1 MNHEY and CDR2 SVGAGI. As DNA, the CDR3 is TGTGCCAGCAGTTACGGAGGTGTTCGCAATCAGCCCCAGCATTTT. Translation: CASSYGGVRNQPQHF.

The V call is TRBV19, the J call TRBJ2-5; possibly TRBD2 for D (5 bases). The CDR3 covers 13 residues. The V end was cut by 7 bases, the J end by 4 bases, with 13 bases between. Germline CDR1 is LNHDA and CDR2 is SQIVND (reference sequence). Written as DNA, the CDR3 is TGTGCCAGTACCCCTAGTGGAGGAGAGACCCAGTACTTC. This gives the protein CASTPSGGETQYF.

The sample holds many counts of this clonotype. In DNA, the CDR3 is TGCGCCAGCAGCCCGCCAGGGTCTCTATCCGTCTACGAGCAGTACTTC. As protein: CASSPPGSLSVYEQYF. This chain joins TRBV5-1 and TRBJ2-7, with D possibly being TRBD1 (5 bases). CDR3 length: 16 amino acids. Germline V CDR1 and CDR2: SGHRS, YFSETQ. V was cut by 4 bases and J by 3 bases, with 20 bases left in between.

V is TRBV12-3 or TRBV12-4 and J is TRBJ2-7; perhaps TRBD1 as D (6 bases). The CDR3 loop spans 13 amino acids. Deletions cut 3 bases from V and 4 bases from J, with 10 bases between. CDR3 sequence (DNA): TGTGCCAGCAGTTTCGGACAGCTATACGAGCAGTACGTC. Its translation: CASSFGQLYEQYV.

CDR3 residues: CASSQQRGWGEQYF. The CDR3 DNA follows: TGTGCCAGCAGCCAACAGCGGGGTTGGGGGGAGCAGTACTTC. The V gene is TRBV5-4, the J gene TRBJ2-7; 7 bases are a match to TRBD2. CDR1 and CDR2 (germline): SGHNT, YYREEE (reference sequence). V lost 4 bases and J lost 7; bases outside the gene matches: 11. The CDR3 has 14 residues.

This chain joins TRBV4-1 and TRBJ1-6; TRBD1 matches at 9 bases. The germline V gene encodes CDR1 MGHRA and CDR2 YSYEKL. The J segment lost 14 bases and the V segment lost 5 bases, leaving 13 bases of the junction unmatched. CDR3 length: 15 amino acids. CDR3 residues: CASSNWDREGLALHF. Here the CDR3 DNA reads TGCGCCAGCAGCAACTGGGACAGGGAAGGTTTGGCCCTCCACTTT.

This clonotype was seen a few times. The chain is built from TRBV3-1 and TRBJ1-1; a possible D gene is TRBD1 (5 bases). CDR1 is LGHDT and CDR2 is YNNKEL in the germline V gene (reference sequence). Deletions cut 2 bases from V and 5 bases from J, with 12 bases between. The CDR3 covers 14 residues. CDR3 in DNA: TGTGCCAGCAGCCAACGGGGCGGGGGAACTGAAGCTTTCTTT. Its translation: CASSQRGGGTEAFF.

The chain combines TRBV30 with TRBJ1-6; tentatively, D is TRBD1 (5 bases). The CDR3 extends over 16 amino acids. V was cut by 3 bases and J by 8 bases, with 20 bases left in between. Germline V gene lookup returns CDR1 GTSNPN and CDR2 SVGIG (reference sequence). CDR3 region: CAWRLIRGSVDSPLHF. CDR3 nucleotides: TGTGCCTGGAGACTTATAAGGGGTAGTGTCGATTCACCCCTCCACTTT.

The CDR3 DNA follows: TGTGCTAGTGCTCCCCTACAGGGGATCACCGGGGAGCTGTTTTTT. It specifies CASAPLQGITGELFF. This sequence joins TRBV12-5 and TRBJ2-2; TRBD1 matches 7 bases. The CDR3 extends over 15 amino acids. CDR1 is LGHNT and CDR2 is FRNRAP in the germline V gene. With V trimmed by 7 bases and J by 4 bases, 9 bases remained unmatched.

This clonotype was recorded many times. The chain uses TRBV5-1 and TRBJ2-1; no definite D call. Germline loops: CDR1 SGHRS, CDR2 YFSETQ. The CDR3 is 17 residues long. V lost 4 bases and J lost 0, with 17 bases in between. In DNA form, the CDR3 reads TGCGCCAGCAGCCCCCACGCGAATATTGGCTCCTACAATGAGCAGTTCTTC. Its protein product is CASSPHANIGSYNEQFF.

This clonotype occurred once. This sequence joins TRBV12-3 or TRBV12-4 and TRBJ2-5; TRBD1 aligns across 9 bases. The CDR3 length is 18 residues. J gave up 1 base and V 2 bases, and 11 bases lay outside the gene matches. CDR3 protein: CASSLRRQGVRGQETQYF. The CDR3 DNA reads as TGTGCCAGCAGTTTACGCCGACAGGGGGTGAGGGGCCAAGAGACCCAGTACTTC.

This clonotype was seen only a few times. The CDR3: CASKLHSNTGELFF. CDR3 DNA: TGTGCCAGCAAACTTCACTCGAACACCGGGGAGCTGTTTTTT. The rearrangement links TRBV2 to TRBJ2-2; D not certain. The CDR3 is 14 amino acids. Trimming stripped 7 bases from V and 0 bases from J, with 9 bases between. Germline V gene data show CDR1 as SNHLY and CDR2 as FYNNEI. Supplemented by reference TRBV2 and TRBJ2-2, the full variable domain reads EPEVTQTPSHQVTQMGQEVILRCVPISNHLYFYWYRQILGQKVEFLVSFYNNEISEKSEIFDDQFSVERPDGSNFTLKIRSTKLEDSAMYFCASKLHSNTGELFFGEGSRLTVL.

The rearrangement links TRBV3-1 to TRBJ2-1; D remains unclear. V was cut by 1 base and J by 5 bases, with 3 bases left in between. This CDR3 comprises 12 residues. Germline V gene lookup returns CDR1 LGHDT and CDR2 YNNKEL (reference sequence). CDR3 bases: TGTGCCAGCAGCCAAGGGGACAATGAGCAGTTCTTC. Its protein is CASSQGDNEQFF.

In this sample, this clonotype turned up a few times. The rearrangement joins TRBV7-3 to TRBJ1-3; the match to TRBD1 covers 11 bases. Germline lookup yields CDR1 SGHTA and CDR2 FQGTGA. This CDR3 is 18 amino acids long. V trimming: 5 bases; J trimming: 2 bases; junction bases outside the gene matches: 11. DNA of the CDR3: TGTGCCAGCAGCCCCCAAGATCCGGGACAGGGGGCTGGAAACACCATATATTTT. Translated, it gives CASSPQDPGQGAGNTIYF.

There are a few counts of this clonotype. The chain combines TRBV19 with TRBJ2-1; 10 bases match TRBD1. V lost 6 bases and J lost 5; bases outside the gene matches: 4. The germline gives CDR1 LNHDA, CDR2 SQIVND (reference sequence). The CDR3 runs 14 residues. The DNA for the CDR3 is TGTGCCAGTAGACCCGGGACAGGGGACAATGAGCAGTTCTTC. Its protein product is CASRPGTGDNEQFF.

This clonotype was seen only a few times. This sequence joins TRBV12-3 or TRBV12-4 and TRBJ2-1; 7 bases align to TRBD2. Losses at the gene ends were 5 bases for V and 3 bases for J; bases not matched to a gene: 7. The CDR3 totals 15 residues. The CDR3 sequence: CASSPGLVRYNEQFF. Here the CDR3 DNA reads TGTGCCAGCAGTCCCGGACTAGTTCGCTACAATGAGCAGTTCTTC.

This clonotype was observed at least ten times. The chain couples TRBV4-3 to TRBJ2-2; 7 nucleotides agree with TRBD2. Germline CDR1 and CDR2: LGHNA and YSLEER. V shed 1 base and J 6 bases; nucleotides not matched to a gene: 5. This CDR3 spans 15 amino acids. CDR3 amino acids: CASSQVASGAGELFF. The CDR3 nucleotides read TGCGCCAGCAGCCAAGTCGCTAGCGGTGCCGGGGAGCTGTTTTTT.

This CDR3 reads CASRQQGGIEAFF. CDR3 nucleotide sequence: TGTGCCAGCAGACAGCAGGGGGGAATTGAAGCTTTCTTT. The V and J genes are TRBV2 and TRBJ1-1, with TRBD1 matching 7 bases. V lost 6 bases, J lost 7 bases, and 8 bases stayed unmatched. The CDR3 extends over 13 amino acids. The germline CDR1 and CDR2 sequences are SNHLY and FYNNEI.

The table lists this clonotype with a few counts. V gene TRBV7-2 combines with J gene TRBJ1-2; TRBD1 is a possible D gene (5 bases). CDR1 and CDR2 (germline): SGHTA, FQGNSA. Trimming pared 5 bases from V and 0 bases from J, leaving 10 bases between. The CDR3 is 14 amino acids. DNA for the CDR3: TGTGCCAGCAGCCAACCGACAGCTAACTATGGCTACACCTTC. Translation: CASSQPTANYGYTF.

This clonotype was counted only a few times. The rearrangement joins TRBV7-9 to TRBJ2-1; 7 bases map to TRBD2. This CDR3 has 15 amino acids. Germline CDR1 and CDR2: SEHNR and FQNEAQ (reference sequence). The V segment lost 5 bases and the J segment 5 bases; nucleotides outside the gene matches: 9. In DNA, the CDR3 is TGTGCCAGCAGCCCTTATGGGACTACAGACAATGAGCAGTTCTTC. This sequence encodes CASSPYGTTDNEQFF. Full variable domain (remainder filled in from reference TRBV7-9 and TRBJ2-1): DTGVSQNPRHKITKRGQNVTFRCDPISEHNRLYWYRQTLGQGPEFLTYFQNEAQLEKSRLLSDRFSAERPKGSFSTLEIQRTEQGDSAMYLCASSPYGTTDNEQFFGPGTRLTVL.

This clonotype was observed at least ten times. The chain employs TRBV12-3 or TRBV12-4 and TRBJ1-2, with D perhaps matching TRBD1 (5 bases). V shed 7 bases and J shed 2 bases, with 14 bases lying between them. The CDR3 runs 14 residues. In DNA form, the CDR3 reads TGTGCCAGCACCCTGGGGGGGGAGAACTATGGCTACACCTTC. It specifies CASTLGGENYGYTF.

This clonotype has ten or more counts. The chain employs TRBV5-6 and TRBJ1-5; D is ambiguous. V was pared by 4 bases and J by 2 bases, with 7 bases between. CDR1 SGHDT and CDR2 YYEEEE come from the germline V gene. CDR3 length: 13 residues. The CDR3 DNA is TGTGCCAGCAGCAGGTGGGGCAATCAGCCCCAGCATTTT. Its translation is CASSRWGNQPQHF.